These 20 T cell receptor beta chains share one sample of origin, sequenced in a study of blood T cell repertoires in COVID-19. Assay used: immunoSEQ multiplex PCR; TCRdb lists only in-frame clones, some missing. Of some 110,000 clones in the sample, over 70% are singletons; the top ten hold roughly 0.9%. The sample taken for sequencing was peripheral blood. The origin of the receptors is a human donor with acute or convalescent COVID-19. The donor label of this sample is uncertain.

The chain uses TRBV7-2 and TRBJ1-2; 9 bases map to TRBD1. Germline lookup yields CDR1 SGHTA and CDR2 FQGNSA. The CDR3 loop spans 14 amino acids. After removal of 3 bases from V and 2 bases from J, the junction contained 1 base not matched to a gene. The CDR3 sequence is CASSLDRGNYGYTF. The CDR3 bases are TGTGCCAGCAGCTTGGACAGGGGAAACTATGGCTACACCTTC.

This rearrangement joins TRBV4-2 to TRBJ2-3; D unclear. CDR1 and CDR2 from the germline V gene are LGHNA and YNFKEQ. Trimming left V 6 bases short and J 5 bases short, with 15 bases between. CDR3 length: 14 residues. The CDR3 sequence is CASSSSLAGDTQYF. The DNA for the CDR3 is TGTGCCAGCAGTTCGAGCTTAGCCGGAGATACGCAGTATTTT.

The chain couples TRBV6-5 to TRBJ2-3; D is possibly TRBD1 (6 bases). The V gene lost 6 bases and the J gene lost 6 bases, with 13 bases spanning the gap. From germline, CDR1 is MNHEY and CDR2 SVGAGI. The CDR3 sequence is 13 residues long. The chain's CDR3 is CASRETGADTQYF. The CDR3 nucleotides read TGTGCCAGCAGGGAGACAGGTGCCGATACGCAGTATTTT.

The sample holds a few counts of this clone. The V call is TRBV6-1, the J call TRBJ1-4; 9 bases are a match to TRBD1. Trimming removed 1 base from V and 7 bases from J; junction bases left unmatched: 1. Germline V lookup: CDR1 MNHNS, CDR2 SASEGT. CDR3 length: 14 residues. Written as DNA, the CDR3 is TGTGCCAGCAGTGAAGGGACAGGGGTTGAAAAACTGTTTTTT. Protein sequence: CASSEGTGVEKLFF.

The rearrangement uses TRBV5-1 and TRBJ2-7; TRBD1 agrees at 9 bases. Germline V gene data show CDR1 as SGHRS and CDR2 as YFSETQ. The CDR3 has 14 amino acids. V lost 4 bases, J lost 7 bases, and 9 bases stayed unmatched. CDR3 sequence reads: CASSETTGGREQYF. The CDR3 DNA is TGCGCCAGCAGCGAAACAACAGGGGGCAGGGAGCAGTACTTC.

The chain combines TRBV3-1 (or the pseudogene TRBV3-2) with TRBJ1-6; D perhaps matches TRBD1 (5 bases). CDR3 length: 14 amino acids. V dropped 5 bases and J dropped 6 bases, with 11 bases sitting between them. Germline V lookup: CDR1 LGHDT, CDR2 YNNKEL (reference sequence). Here the CDR3 reads CASSGEGRNSPLHF. In DNA, the CDR3 is TGTGCCAGCAGCGGGGAGGGGCGTAATTCACCCCTCCACTTT.

The rearrangement joins TRBV6-5 to TRBJ1-2, with TRBD1 matching 8 bases. V lost 6 bases and J lost 4; bases outside the gene matches: 4. The CDR3 is 13 amino acids. The V gene's germline CDR1 is MNHEY and CDR2 SVGAGI. This chain's CDR3 is CASRQGEGYGYTF. The CDR3 DNA sequence: TGTGCCAGCAGACAGGGGGAAGGCTATGGCTACACCTTC.

This clone has only a few counts. In the same sample, other DNA sequences code for this CDR3. The V and J genes are TRBV3-1 (or the pseudogene TRBV3-2) and TRBJ2-5; D is perhaps TRBD2 (5 bases). CDR3 size: 13 residues. Deletions cut 1 base from V and 5 bases from J, with 8 bases between. Germline V gene sequence: CDR1 LGHDT, CDR2 YNNKEL (reference sequence). The CDR3 here is CASSQVRGETQYF. CDR3 DNA: TGTGCCAGCAGCCAAGTAAGAGGGGAGACCCAGTACTTC.

The chain recombines TRBV7-9 with TRBJ2-1, with 12 bases that match TRBD1. The CDR3 extends over 17 amino acids. Trimming removed 5 bases from V and 7 bases from J; junction bases left unmatched: 12. The germline V gene has CDR1 SEHNR and CDR2 FQNEAQ (reference sequence). CDR3 in amino acids: CASSPARGQGARNEQFF. DNA of the CDR3: TGTGCCAGCAGCCCCGCGCGGGGACAGGGGGCGCGGAATGAGCAGTTCTTC.

The genes are TRBV21-1 and TRBJ2-7; the table's D call, TRBD1, has no DNA check behind it. TRBV21-1 is given as a pseudogene. CDR3 length equals 18 residues. The CDR3 sequence is CASSKTDRFRLSSYEQYF. The CDR3 region has the DNA TGTGCCAGCAGCAAAACGGACAGGTTCCGTCTGAGCTCCTACGAGCAGTACTTC.

This rearrangement joins TRBV7-6 to TRBJ1-4; 8 bases agree with TRBD1. The CDR3 covers 17 residues. Germline V gene sequence: CDR1 SGHVS, CDR2 FNYEAQ. After removal of 4 bases from V and 7 bases from J, the junction contained 14 bases not matched to a gene. CDR3 DNA: TGTGCCAGCAGCTACATGCCCCCGGGACAGGTCGGTGAAAAACTGTTTTTT. Translation: CASSYMPPGQVGEKLFF.

The chain has TRBV19 and TRBJ1-2; the match to TRBD1 covers 8 bases. The CDR3 runs to 13 residues. Germline CDR1 and CDR2: LNHDA and SQIVND (reference sequence). The trim removed 7 bases at V and 8 bases at J, leaving 9 bases unmatched. The CDR3, as DNA: TGTGCCAGTACCGTGGGACAGGTTGGAGGCTACACCTTC. Translated, it gives CASTVGQVGGYTF. Using reference TRBV19 and TRBJ1-2 for the parts outside the CDR3, the full variable domain is DGGITQSPKYLFRKEGQNVTLSCEQNLNHDAMYWYRQDPGQGLRLIYYSQIVNDFQKGDIAEGYSVSREKKESFPLTVTSAQKNPTAFYLCASTVGQVGGYTFGSGTRLTVV.

The V and J genes are TRBV4-2 and TRBJ2-1; the D gene is possibly TRBD1 (5 bases). The V gene's germline CDR1 is LGHNA and CDR2 YNFKEQ. The CDR3 length is 11 residues. Between the trimmed V and J ends, which lost 1 base and 10 bases, there was a span of 5 bases. In DNA form, the CDR3 reads TGTGCCAGCAGCCAAGGGGGCGAGCAGTTCTTC. This codes for CASSQGGEQFF.

This clone was observed a few times. The chain combines TRBV5-1 with TRBJ2-3, with D possibly being TRBD1 (6 bases). The CDR3 consists of 16 residues. V was clipped by 0 bases and J by 2 bases, with 13 bases between them. Looked up from germline, CDR1 is SGHRS and CDR2 is YFSETQ. The CDR3 coding sequence is TGCGCCAGCAGCTTGGAAGGGGGACAATCCACAGATACGCAGTATTTT. Residues: CASSLEGGQSTDTQYF.

A note on this clone: Mismatch with germline at one junction end may stem from a read error. V is TRBV19 and J is TRBJ1-3, with D hard to call. CDR1 and CDR2 from the germline V gene are LNHDA and SQIVND (reference sequence). This CDR3 contains 18 residues. The CDR3 DNA reads TGTGCCAGTAGTATATTCTTCAGTAGCAGAGGCTCTGGAAACGCCATATATTTT. Its protein product is CASSIFFSSRGSGNAIYF.

A few counts support this clone. The chain joins TRBV28 to TRBJ1-2, with 7 bases matching TRBD1. CDR3 length: 14 residues. Germline lookup yields CDR1 MDHEN and CDR2 SYDVKM. The ends lost 4 bases at V and 5 bases at J; junction bases unmatched: 7. CDR3 DNA sequence: TGTGCCAGCAGTTATTCGACAGGGTGGTATGGCTACACCTTC. It translates to CASSYSTGWYGYTF.

This clone was recorded many times. This chain connects TRBV6-7 to TRBJ2-5; 7 nucleotides align to TRBD1. TRBV6-7 is annotated as an ORF whose role is uncertain. Unmatched junction bases numbered 9, after V lost 6 bases and J lost 5 bases. There are 14 residues in the CDR3. The CDR3 spells CASRIQGQGETQYF. In DNA, the CDR3 is TGTGCCAGCAGGATACAGGGGCAGGGGGAGACCCAGTACTTC.

V and J are TRBV28 and TRBJ2-2, with TRBD2 identical over 11 bases. The germline CDR1 and CDR2 sequences are MDHEN and SYDVKM. V lost 3 bases, J lost 1 base, and 10 bases stayed unmatched. This CDR3 contains 19 residues. Here the CDR3 reads CASSLLVSSGGLNTGELFF. As DNA, the CDR3 is TGTGCCAGCAGTTTGCTGGTTTCTAGCGGGGGGCTGAACACCGGGGAGCTGTTTTTT.

This rearrangement joins TRBV5-6 to TRBJ1-5; a weak D match, TRBD1 (5 bases). Per germline, CDR1 SGHDT and CDR2 YYEEEE. The ends were cut back, 4 bases at V and 0 bases at J, with 20 bases in the middle. The CDR3 loop spans 18 amino acids. The CDR3 DNA sequence: TGTGCCAGCAGCAGGAGGGGAGCCGCTTCATCTAGCAATCAGCCCCAGCATTTT. Amino acids: CASSRRGAASSSNQPQHF.

This chain uses TRBV12-3 or TRBV12-4 with TRBJ2-5, with a weak D call TRBD1 (5 bases). Trimming left V 4 bases short and J 5 bases short, with 8 bases between. The CDR3 totals 12 residues. The CDR3: CASSSRGETQYF. The CDR3 nucleotides read TGTGCCAGCAGTTCTAGGGGTGAGACCCAGTACTTC.